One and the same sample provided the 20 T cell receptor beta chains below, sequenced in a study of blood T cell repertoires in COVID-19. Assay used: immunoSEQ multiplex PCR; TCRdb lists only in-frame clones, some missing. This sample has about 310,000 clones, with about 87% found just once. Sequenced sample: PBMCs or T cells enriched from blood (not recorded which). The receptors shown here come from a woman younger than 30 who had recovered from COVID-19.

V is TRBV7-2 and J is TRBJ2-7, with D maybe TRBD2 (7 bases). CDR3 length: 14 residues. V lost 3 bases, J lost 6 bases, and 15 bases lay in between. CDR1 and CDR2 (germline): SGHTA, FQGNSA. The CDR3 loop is CASSFQGRVSEQYF. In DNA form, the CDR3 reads TGTGCCAGCAGCTTTCAGGGGAGGGTAAGCGAGCAGTACTTC.

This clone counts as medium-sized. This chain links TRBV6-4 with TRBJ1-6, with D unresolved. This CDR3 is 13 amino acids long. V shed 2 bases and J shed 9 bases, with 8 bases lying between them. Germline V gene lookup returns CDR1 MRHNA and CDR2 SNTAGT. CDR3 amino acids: CASSDKEGSPLHF. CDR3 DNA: TGTGCCAGCAGTGACAAAGAGGGTTCACCCCTCCACTTT.

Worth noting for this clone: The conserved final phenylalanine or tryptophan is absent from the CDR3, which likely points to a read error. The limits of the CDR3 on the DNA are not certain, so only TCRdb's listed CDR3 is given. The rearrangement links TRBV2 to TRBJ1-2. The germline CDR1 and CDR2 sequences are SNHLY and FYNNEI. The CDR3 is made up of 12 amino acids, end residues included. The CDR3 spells CASSERGPSLGL.

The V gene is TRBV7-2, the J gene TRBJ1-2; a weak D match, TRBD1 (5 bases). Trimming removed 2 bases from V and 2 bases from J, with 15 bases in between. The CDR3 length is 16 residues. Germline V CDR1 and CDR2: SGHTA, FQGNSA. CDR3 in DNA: TGTGCCAGCAGCTTAAGAATGGGCCAGGGCAACTATGGCTACACCTTC. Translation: CASSLRMGQGNYGYTF.

Here the CDR3 reads CSASRHGGALYEQYF. CDR3 bases: TGCAGTGCTAGTCGGCATGGGGGGGCTTTATACGAGCAGTACTTC. This sequence joins TRBV20-1 and TRBJ2-7, with D possibly matching TRBD2 (7 bases). The CDR3 totals 15 residues. The germline V and J ends were trimmed by 3 bases and 4 bases, with 19 bases remaining between them. Germline CDR1 and CDR2: DFQATT and SNEGSKA (reference sequence).

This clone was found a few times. In DNA form, the CDR3 reads TGTGCCAGCAGTTACAGCGAGAAAGAGACCCAGTACTTC. Translating it yields CASSYSEKETQYF. This chain joins TRBV6-5 and TRBJ2-5, with D hard to call. V lost 2 bases to trimming and J lost 3 bases, with 7 bases between them. The CDR3 consists of 13 residues. Germline loops: CDR1 MNHEY, CDR2 SVGAGI.

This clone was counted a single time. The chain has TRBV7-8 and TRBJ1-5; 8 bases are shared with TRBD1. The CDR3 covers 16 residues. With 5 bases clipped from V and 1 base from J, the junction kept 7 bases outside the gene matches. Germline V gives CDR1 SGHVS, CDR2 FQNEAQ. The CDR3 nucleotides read TGTGCCAGCAGCCCCCGGACAGGGAAAAGCAATCAGCCCCAGCATTTT. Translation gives CASSPRTGKSNQPQHF.

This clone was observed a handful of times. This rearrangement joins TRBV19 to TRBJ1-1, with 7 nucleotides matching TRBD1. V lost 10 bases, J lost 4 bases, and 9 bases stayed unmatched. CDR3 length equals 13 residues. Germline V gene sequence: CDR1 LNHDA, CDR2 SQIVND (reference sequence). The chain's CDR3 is CATAATGTTEAFF. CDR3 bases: TGTGCCACCGCCGCGACAGGGACCACTGAAGCTTTCTTT.

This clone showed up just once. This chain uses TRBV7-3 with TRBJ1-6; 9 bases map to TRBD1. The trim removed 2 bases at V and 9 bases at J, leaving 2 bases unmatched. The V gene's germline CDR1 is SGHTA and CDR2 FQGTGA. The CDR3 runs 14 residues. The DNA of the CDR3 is TGTGCCAGCAGCTTAGGGACAGGGAGTTCACCCCTCCACTTT. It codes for CASSLGTGSSPLHF.

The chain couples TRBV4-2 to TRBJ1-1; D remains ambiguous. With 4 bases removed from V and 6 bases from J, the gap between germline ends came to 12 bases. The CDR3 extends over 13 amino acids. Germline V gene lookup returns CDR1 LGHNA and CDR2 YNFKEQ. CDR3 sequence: CASSPAAVPEAFF. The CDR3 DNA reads TGTGCCAGCAGCCCAGCGGCTGTCCCTGAAGCTTTCTTT.

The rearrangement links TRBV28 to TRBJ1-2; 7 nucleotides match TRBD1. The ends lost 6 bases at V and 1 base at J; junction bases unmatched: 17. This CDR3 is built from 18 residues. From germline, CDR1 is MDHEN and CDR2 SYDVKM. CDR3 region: CASRSPSLGGGVNYGYTF. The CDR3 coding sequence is TGTGCCAGCAGATCGCCCTCTCTAGGGGGCGGCGTTAACTATGGCTACACCTTC.

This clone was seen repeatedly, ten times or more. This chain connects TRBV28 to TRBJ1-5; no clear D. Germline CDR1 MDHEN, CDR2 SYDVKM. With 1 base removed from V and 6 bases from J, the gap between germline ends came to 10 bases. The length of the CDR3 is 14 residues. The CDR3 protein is CASSLLISGQPQHF. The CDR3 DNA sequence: TGTGCCAGCAGTTTATTAATTTCGGGTCAGCCCCAGCATTTT.

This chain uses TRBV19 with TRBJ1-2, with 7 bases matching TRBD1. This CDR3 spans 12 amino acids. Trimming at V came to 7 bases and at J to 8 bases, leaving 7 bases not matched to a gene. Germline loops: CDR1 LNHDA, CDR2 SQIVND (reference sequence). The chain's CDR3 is CASKSTGQGYTF. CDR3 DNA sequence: TGTGCCAGTAAGTCGACAGGGCAAGGCTACACCTTC.

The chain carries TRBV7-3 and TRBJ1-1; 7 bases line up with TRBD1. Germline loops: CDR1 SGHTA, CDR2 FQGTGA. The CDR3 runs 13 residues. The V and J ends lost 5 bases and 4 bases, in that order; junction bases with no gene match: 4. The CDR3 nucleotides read TGTGCCAGCAGCAAGGGACAGACCACTGAAGCTTTCTTT. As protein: CASSKGQTTEAFF.

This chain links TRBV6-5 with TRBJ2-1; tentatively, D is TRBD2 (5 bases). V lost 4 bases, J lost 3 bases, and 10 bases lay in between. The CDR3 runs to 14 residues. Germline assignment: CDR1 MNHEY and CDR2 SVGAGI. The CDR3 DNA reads TGTGCCAGCAGTTCCCCAGGACTCTACAATGAGCAGTTCTTC. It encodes CASSSPGLYNEQFF.

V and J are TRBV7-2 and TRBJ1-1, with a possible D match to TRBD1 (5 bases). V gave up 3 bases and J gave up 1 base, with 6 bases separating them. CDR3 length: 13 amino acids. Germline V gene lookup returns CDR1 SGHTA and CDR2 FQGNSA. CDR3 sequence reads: CASSLDKNTEAFF. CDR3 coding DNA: TGTGCCAGCAGCTTGGACAAGAACACTGAAGCTTTCTTT.

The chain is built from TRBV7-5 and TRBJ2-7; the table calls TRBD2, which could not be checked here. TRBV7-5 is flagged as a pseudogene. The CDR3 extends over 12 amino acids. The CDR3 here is CVRSPAIDEQYF. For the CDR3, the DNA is TGTGTCAGAAGCCCCGCAATAGACGAGCAGTACTTC.

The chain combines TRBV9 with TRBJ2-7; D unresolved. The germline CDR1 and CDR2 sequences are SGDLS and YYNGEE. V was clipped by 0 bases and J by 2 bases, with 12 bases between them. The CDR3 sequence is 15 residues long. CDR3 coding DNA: TGTGCCAGCAGCGTAGGCCCATATCCGGCCTACGAGCAGTACTTC. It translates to CASSVGPYPAYEQYF. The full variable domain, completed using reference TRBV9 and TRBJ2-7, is DSGVTQTPKHLITATGQRVTLRCSPRSGDLSVYWYQQSLDQGLQFLIQYYNGEERAKGNILERFSAQQFPDLHSELNLSSLELGDSALYFCASSVGPYPAYEQYFGPGTRLTVT.

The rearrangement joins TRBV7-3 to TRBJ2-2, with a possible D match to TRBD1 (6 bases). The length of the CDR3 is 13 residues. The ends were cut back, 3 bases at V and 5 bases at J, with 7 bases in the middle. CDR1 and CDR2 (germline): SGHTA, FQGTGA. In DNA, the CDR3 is TGTGCCAGCAGCTTGCAGGGGACCGGGGAGCTGTTTTTT. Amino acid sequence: CASSLQGTGELFF.

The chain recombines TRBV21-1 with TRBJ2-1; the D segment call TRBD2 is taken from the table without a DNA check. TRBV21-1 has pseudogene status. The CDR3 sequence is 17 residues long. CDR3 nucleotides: TGTGCCAGCAGCACGCTTCCTAGCGGGAGGCGTATCAATGAGCAGTTCTTC. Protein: CASSTLPSGRRINEQFF.